This TCR beta chain derives from a study of blood T cell repertoires in COVID-19. Study summary: Specimens from acute and convalescent COVID-19 originated in the United States, Italy and Spain. PBMCs, B-cell-depleted T cells, or T cells were the source of the cDNA or gDNA that made up the material.

The germline V gene encodes CDR1 MGHRA and CDR2 YSYEKL. This CDR3 comprises 14 residues. Trimming left V 1 base short and J 5 bases short, with 9 bases between. Per the original data handling: From reference gene primer amplification, estimates of nucleated cell counts were derived. Data came from immunoSEQ multiplex PCR; TCRdb stores just in-frame clones and leaves some out. V, J and clone size were drawn from that table, and D and trimming were deduced from the DNA. Here the sample spans tens of thousands of clones, more than 75% being singletons. This clonotype was sampled from a human donor in a cohort sampled during active COVID-19. V and J are TRBV4-1 and TRBJ2-1; D may be TRBD1 (5 bases). Specimen: peripheral blood. The CDR3 here is CASSQGGTDNEQFF. Written as DNA, the CDR3 is TGCGCCAGCAGCCAAGGGGGCACCGACAATGAGCAGTTCTTC.